A selection of T cell receptor beta chains follows, all from one sample in a study of blood T cell repertoires in COVID-19. Assay: immunoSEQ multiplex PCR; the TCRdb copy retains only in-frame clones and omits some. The sample carries approximately 150,000 clones, about 81% recorded once. Sequenced sample: peripheral blood. The receptors were gathered from a human donor in a cohort sampled during active COVID-19. The CDR3 runs from the conserved cysteine through the conserved F or W. A D gene is named only where the DNA matches it firmly. Only part of the rows carry a size: once, few, many, or a class if the clone is expanded.

j_call clone_size d_call v_call cdr3_aa cdr3_nt
TRBJ2-1 NA NA TRBV5-1 CASSPNYNEQFF TGCGCCAGCAGCCCAAACTACAATGAGCAGTTCTTC
TRBJ1-1 NA NA TRBV19 CASSEFGGVRAFF TGTGCCAGTAGTGAATTCGGGGGGGTTAGAGCTTTCTTT
TRBJ2-7 NA NA TRBV6-4 CARRGGGPYEQYF TGTGCCAGAAGAGGGGGGGGGCCCTACGAGCAGTACTTC
TRBJ1-1 NA NA TRBV14 CASSPKGDTEAFF TGTGCCAGCAGCCCAAAGGGGGACACTGAAGCTTTCTTT
TRBJ2-7 NA NA TRBV19 CASSKGAYEQYF TGTGCCAGTAGTAAGGGGGCCTACGAGCAGTACTTC
TRBJ2-1 NA TRBD2 TRBV7-9 CASSTLAGAPSNEQFF TGTGCCAGCAGCACCCTAGCGGGGGCCCCGTCGAATGAGCAGTTCTTC
TRBJ1-2 once TRBD1 TRBV3-1/TRBV3-2 CASSPERTGTNYGYTF TGTGCCAGCAGCCCAGAAAGGACAGGGACGAACTATGGCTACACCTTC
TRBJ1-1 NA NA TRBV6-4 CASSGSHRASEAFF TGTGCCAGCAGTGGGTCTCACAGGGCTTCTGAAGCTTTCTTT
TRBJ2-5 NA TRBD1 TRBV19 CASSGTAQETQYF TGTGCCAGTAGTGGGACAGCCCAAGAGACCCAGTACTTC
TRBJ2-3 NA TRBD2 TRBV27 CASSLTSGDFWTDTQYF TGTGCCAGCAGTTTGACTAGCGGGGATTTTTGGACAGATACGCAGTATTTT
TRBJ2-7 NA NA TRBV4-3 CASSQRRAGGSEQYF TGCGCCAGCAGCCAGAGGAGGGCAGGGGGAAGTGAGCAGTACTTC
TRBJ2-2 NA NA TRBV7-2 CASSLKFFSTNTGELFF TGTGCCAGCAGCCTCAAGTTCTTTAGCACGAACACCGGGGAGCTGTTTTTT
TRBJ1-4 few TRBD1 TRBV18 CASSPPGQGYEKLFF TGTGCCAGCTCCCCACCGGGACAGGGTTACGAAAAACTGTTTTTT
TRBJ2-7 NA TRBD2 TRBV27 CASSPGLAAPYEQYF TGTGCCAGCAGTCCAGGACTAGCGGCACCCTACGAGCAGTACTTC
TRBJ2-3 NA TRBD2 TRBV3-1/TRBV3-2 CASSQLAGGTDTQYF TGTGCCAGCAGCCAGCTAGCGGGGGGCACAGATACGCAGTATTTT
TRBJ1-2 NA TRBD1 TRBV5-1 CASSLTGGHGYTF TGCGCCAGCAGCTTGACAGGGGGCCATGGCTACACCTTC
TRBJ2-3 NA TRBD1 TRBV7-6 CASSLGTGLGTDTQYF TGTGCCAGCAGCTTAGGGACAGGCCTCGGAACAGATACGCAGTATTTT
TRBJ1-1 NA NA TRBV5-1 CASSAGSDTEAFF TGCGCCAGCAGCGCAGGGTCGGACACTGAAGCTTTCTTT
TRBJ1-5 NA TRBD1 TRBV23-1 CASSQFQPLGTASNQPQHF TGCGCCAGCAGTCAATTTCAGCCGCTCGGGACAGCTAGCAATCAGCCCCAGCATTTT
TRBJ1-1 NA NA TRBV29-1 CSARQSMNTEAFF TGCAGCGCAAGACAGTCAATGAACACTGAAGCTTTCTTT
TRBJ1-1 NA NA TRBV4-3 CASSQVGGTEAFF TGCGCCAGCAGCCAAGTAGGGGGCACTGAAGCTTTCTTT
TRBJ2-7 NA NA TRBV29-1 CSVVQGTYEQYF TGCAGCGTCGTACAGGGAACCTACGAGCAGTACTTC
TRBJ1-1 NA TRBD1 TRBV9 CASTSTGTGNNEAFF TGTGCCAGCACCTCTACCGGGACAGGGAATAATGAAGCTTTCTTT
TRBJ2-7 NA NA TRBV10-1 CASSGGDRDYEQYF TGCGCCAGCAGTGGGGGGGACAGAGACTACGAGCAGTACTTC
TRBJ2-1 NA NA TRBV7-2 CASSLAGSTGNEQFF TGTGCCAGCAGCTTAGCCGGGAGCACCGGCAATGAGCAGTTCTTC
TRBJ2-4 few TRBD2 TRBV27 CASNGGVDKNIQYF TGTGCCAGTAATGGGGGGGTTGACAAAAACATTCAGTACTTC
TRBJ2-3 NA TRBD2 TRBV5-1 CASSKGLAGGSDTQYF TGCGCCAGCAGCAAGGGACTAGCGGGGGGTTCAGATACGCAGTATTTT